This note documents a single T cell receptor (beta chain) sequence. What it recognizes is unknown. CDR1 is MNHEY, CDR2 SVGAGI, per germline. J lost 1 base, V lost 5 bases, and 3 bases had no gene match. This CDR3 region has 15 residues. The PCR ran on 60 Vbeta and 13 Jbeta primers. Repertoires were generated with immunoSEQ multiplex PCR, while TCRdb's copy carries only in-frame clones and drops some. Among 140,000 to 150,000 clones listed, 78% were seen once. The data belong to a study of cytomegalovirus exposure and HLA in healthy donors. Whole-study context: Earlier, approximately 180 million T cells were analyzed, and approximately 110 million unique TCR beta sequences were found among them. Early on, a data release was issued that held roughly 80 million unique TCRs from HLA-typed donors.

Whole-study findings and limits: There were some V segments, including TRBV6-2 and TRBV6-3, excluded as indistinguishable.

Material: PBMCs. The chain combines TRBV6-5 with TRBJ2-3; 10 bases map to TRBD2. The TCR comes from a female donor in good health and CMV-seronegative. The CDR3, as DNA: TGTGCCAGCAGTCTTCTAGCGGGGGGCACAGATACGCAGTATTTT. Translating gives CASSLLAGGTDTQYF.